The 14 T cell receptor beta chains in this list originate from one sample, sequenced in a study of shared clonotypes between healthy human individuals. TCRdb keeps only in-frame clones here, not all; method: immunoSEQ multiplex PCR. The sample contains around 2.5 million clones, 93% of which appear only once. Sequencing was carried out using naive CD4+ T cells from PBMCs. Specified subset: CD45RA+ positively selected. Every receptor here comes from a man between 18 and 29 years old in good health. Some clones in this sample may be carry-over from other donors' samples.

Worth noting for this clone: This sample also contains other DNA sequences that code for the same CDR3. This rearrangement joins TRBV20-1 to TRBJ2-1; no reliable D call. The germline V gene has CDR1 DFQATT and CDR2 SNEGSKA (reference sequence). CDR3 length: 11 residues. V was clipped by 0 bases and J by 8 bases, with 5 bases between them. CDR3 nucleotide sequence: TGCAGTGCTAGAGATAGGGATGAGCAGTTCTTC. Translated, it gives CSARDRDEQFF.

The genes are TRBV20-1 and TRBJ1-1, with D possibly matching TRBD1 (5 bases). This CDR3 is built from 11 residues. The germline V and J ends were trimmed by 6 bases and 7 bases, with 12 bases remaining between them. Germline V gives CDR1 DFQATT, CDR2 SNEGSKA (reference sequence). Here the CDR3 reads CSAPSGVEAFF. DNA of the CDR3: TGCAGTGCCCCTTCGGGGGTTGAAGCTTTCTTT.

To note about this clone: Other DNA sequences of this sample code for an identical CDR3. The rearrangement uses TRBV19 and TRBJ1-3; D remains unclear. This CDR3 contains 11 residues. CDR1 and CDR2 (germline): LNHDA, SQIVND (reference sequence). V gave up 4 bases and J gave up 5 bases, with 3 bases separating them. The CDR3 sequence is CASSTRNTIYF. The CDR3 DNA reads as TGTGCCAGTAGTACAAGAAACACCATATATTTT.

This clone occurred once. V gene TRBV7-9 combines with J gene TRBJ2-1, with 9 bases identical to TRBD1. The germline V gene has CDR1 SEHNR and CDR2 FQNEAQ (reference sequence). The CDR3 is made up of 15 amino acids. The ends lost 1 base at V and 6 bases at J; junction bases unmatched: 4. CDR3 in amino acids: CASSLEDRGFNEQFF. The CDR3 nucleotides are TGTGCCAGCAGCTTAGAAGACAGGGGGTTCAATGAGCAGTTCTTC.

V usage is TRBV27 and J usage is TRBJ2-3; 9 nucleotides match TRBD2. This CDR3 is built from 17 residues. From germline, CDR1 is MNHEY and CDR2 SMNVEV (reference sequence). With V trimmed by 4 bases and J by 5 bases, 13 bases remained unmatched. The CDR3 region has the DNA TGTGCCAGCAGTTCGGGGGGGTTGAGCGGGAGGAAAGATACGCAGTATTTT. Amino acids: CASSSGGLSGRKDTQYF.

In its sample, this clone was seen a few times. This chain uses TRBV5-1 with TRBJ1-1; D is unresolved. Trimming took off 3 bases at V and 3 bases at J, with 12 bases between the two ends. Germline V gene data show CDR1 as SGHRS and CDR2 as YFSETQ. There are 14 residues in the CDR3. CDR3 sequence (DNA): TGCGCCAGCAGCTCCGTGGACGGCTACACTGAAGCTTTCTTT. As protein: CASSSVDGYTEAFF.

This clone was observed once. The chain employs TRBV15 and TRBJ2-5, with D possibly TRBD2 on 5 matching bases. The CDR3 totals 15 residues. Trimming took off 5 bases at V and 1 base at J, with 14 bases between the two ends. CDR1 and CDR2 (germline): LNHNV, YYDKDF (reference sequence). Written as DNA, the CDR3 is TGTGCCACCAGCGCAAGAGGGAATTCCCAAGAGACCCAGTACTTC. Its translation: CATSARGNSQETQYF.

The chain is built from TRBV19 and TRBJ1-5; D not resolved. The CDR3 is 15 amino acids. Looked up from germline, CDR1 is LNHDA and CDR2 is SQIVND (reference sequence). Trimming shortened V by 2 bases and J by 2 bases, and 10 bases separated the two germline ends. The CDR3 reads CASSINGPGNQPQHF. The CDR3 DNA reads TGTGCCAGTAGTATAAACGGTCCAGGCAATCAGCCCCAGCATTTT.

This clone has just a few counts. The genes are TRBV6-4 and TRBJ1-1; D might be TRBD1 (5 bases). The CDR3 totals 14 residues. V was shortened by 6 bases and J by 1 base, with 12 bases between the two germline ends. Germline V gene lookup returns CDR1 MRHNA and CDR2 SNTAGT. The CDR3: CASRPGHPNTEAFF. DNA of the CDR3: TGTGCCAGCAGGCCCGGACACCCGAACACTGAAGCTTTCTTT.

The chain employs TRBV9 and TRBJ2-3; D may be TRBD1 (7 bases). The CDR3 has 15 amino acids. Trimming took 3 bases from V and 5 from J, leaving 16 bases between them. The germline V gene has CDR1 SGDLS and CDR2 YYNGEE. CDR3 sequence (DNA): TGTGCCAGCAGCGCTACAGGGGAGGTTGGAGATACGCAGTATTTT. Amino acids: CASSATGEVGDTQYF.

The rearrangement uses TRBV5-5 and TRBJ1-5; the match to TRBD1 covers 9 bases. After removal of 4 bases from V and 1 base from J, the junction contained 12 bases not matched to a gene. The CDR3 consists of 18 residues. From germline, CDR1 is SGHKS and CDR2 YYEKEE (reference sequence). In DNA, the CDR3 is TGTGCCAGCAGCCCCGGGAGGACAGGGGACTCGAGCAATCAGCCCCAGCATTTT. Translation gives CASSPGRTGDSSNQPQHF.

This chain connects TRBV19 to TRBJ1-2; 9 positions match TRBD1. Germline-derived CDR1 and CDR2 are LNHDA and SQIVND (reference sequence). V lost 2 bases and J lost 4; bases outside the gene matches: 5. The CDR3 sequence is 15 residues long. The CDR3 DNA reads TGTGCCAGTAGTATATCCGGGACAGGGTTCTATGGCTACACCTTC. As protein: CASSISGTGFYGYTF.

The count of this clone is one. Other DNA variants within this sample encode the same CDR3. The J gene is TRBJ2-7, the V gene TRBV5-1; 9 nucleotides line up with TRBD1. Unmatched junction bases numbered 3, after V lost 4 bases and J lost 1 base. The CDR3 runs to 14 residues. Per the germline V gene, CDR1 is SGHRS and CDR2 is YFSETQ. The chain's CDR3 is CASSPGTGSYEQYF. CDR3 nucleotide sequence: TGCGCCAGCAGCCCAGGGACAGGGTCCTACGAGCAGTACTTC.

The rearrangement links TRBV28 to TRBJ1-3; the D gene is possibly TRBD1 (5 bases). V lost 7 bases and J lost 4, with 14 bases in between. The CDR3 runs to 14 residues. Germline CDR1 MDHEN, CDR2 SYDVKM. The CDR3 sequence is CASTRGGEGNTIYF. CDR3 DNA: TGTGCCAGCACCCGGGGGGGGGAAGGAAACACCATATATTTT.